This record covers a single TCR beta chain. This specimen belongs to a study of identical twins. The CDR3 has 14 residues. Germline lookup yields CDR1 MNHEY and CDR2 SVGEGT. The ends lost 6 bases at V and 2 bases at J; junction bases unmatched: 5. TCRdb itself ran the 5' RACE reads through MiXCR, one entry per CDR3 protein. This table has some 660,000 distinct CDR3 sequences, 8% to 9% appearing once. This sample also belongs to another study, concerning yellow fever vaccine responses in identical twins.

This chain joins TRBV6-2 or TRBV6-3 and TRBJ2-3, with 7 bases matching TRBD2. Sequenced input: PBMCs. The clonotype comes from a woman between 18 and 29 years old in good health. In DNA, the CDR3 is TGTGCCAGCAGACCGGGACTACACACAGATACGCAGTATTTT. It specifies CASRPGLHTDTQYF.